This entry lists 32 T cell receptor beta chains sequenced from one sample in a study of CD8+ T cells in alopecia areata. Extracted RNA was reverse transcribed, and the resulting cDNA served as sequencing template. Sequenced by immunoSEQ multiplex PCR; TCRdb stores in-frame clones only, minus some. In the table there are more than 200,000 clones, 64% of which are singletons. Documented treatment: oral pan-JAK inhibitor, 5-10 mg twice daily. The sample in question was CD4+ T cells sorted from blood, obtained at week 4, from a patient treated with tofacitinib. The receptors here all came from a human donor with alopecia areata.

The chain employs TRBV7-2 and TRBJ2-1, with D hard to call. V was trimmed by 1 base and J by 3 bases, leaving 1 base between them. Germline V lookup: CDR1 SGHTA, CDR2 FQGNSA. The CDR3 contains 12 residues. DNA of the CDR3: TGTGCCAGCAGCTTAGACTACAATGAGCAGTTCTTC. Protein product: CASSLDYNEQFF.

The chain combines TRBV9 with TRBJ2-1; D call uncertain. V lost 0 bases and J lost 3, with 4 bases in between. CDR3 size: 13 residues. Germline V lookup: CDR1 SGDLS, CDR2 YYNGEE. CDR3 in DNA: TGTGCCAGCAGCGTAGAGGTCTACAATGAGCAGTTCTTC. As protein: CASSVEVYNEQFF.

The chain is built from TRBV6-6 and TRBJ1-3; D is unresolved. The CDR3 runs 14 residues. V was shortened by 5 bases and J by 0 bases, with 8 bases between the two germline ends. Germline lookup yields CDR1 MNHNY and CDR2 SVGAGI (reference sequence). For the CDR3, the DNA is TGTGCCAGCAGTAGCCACAGCTCTGGAAACACCATATATTTT. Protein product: CASSSHSSGNTIYF.

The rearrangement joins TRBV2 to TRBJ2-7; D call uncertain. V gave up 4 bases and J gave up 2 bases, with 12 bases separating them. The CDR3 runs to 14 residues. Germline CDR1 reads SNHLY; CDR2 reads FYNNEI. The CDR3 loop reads CASSVLFRTYEQYF. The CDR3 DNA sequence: TGTGCCAGCAGTGTTTTATTCAGGACCTACGAGCAGTACTTC.

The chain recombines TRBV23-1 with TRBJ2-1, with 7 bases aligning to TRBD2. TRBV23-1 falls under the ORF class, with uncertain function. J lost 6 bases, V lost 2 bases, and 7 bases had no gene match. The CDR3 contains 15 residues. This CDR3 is CASSQGAGIPNEQFF. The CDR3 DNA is TGCGCCAGCAGTCAAGGAGCGGGAATCCCCAATGAGCAGTTCTTC.

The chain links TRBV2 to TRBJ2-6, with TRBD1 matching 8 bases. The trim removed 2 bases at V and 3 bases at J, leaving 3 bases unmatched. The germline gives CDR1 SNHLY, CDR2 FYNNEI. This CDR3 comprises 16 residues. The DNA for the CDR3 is TGTGCCAGCAGTGAACAGGGGGCGGATGGGGCCAACGTCCTGACTTTC. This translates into CASSEQGADGANVLTF.

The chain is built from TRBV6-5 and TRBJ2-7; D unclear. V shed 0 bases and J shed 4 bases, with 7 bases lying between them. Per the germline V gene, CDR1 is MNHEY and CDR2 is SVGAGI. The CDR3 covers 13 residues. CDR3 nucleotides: TGTGCCAGCAGTTACTCGAAGGCTTACGAGCAGTACTTC. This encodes CASSYSKAYEQYF.

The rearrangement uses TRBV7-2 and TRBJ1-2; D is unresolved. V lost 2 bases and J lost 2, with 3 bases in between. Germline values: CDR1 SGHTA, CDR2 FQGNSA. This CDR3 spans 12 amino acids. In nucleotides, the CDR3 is TGTGCCAGCAGCTTAAGGAACTATGGCTACACCTTC. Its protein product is CASSLRNYGYTF.

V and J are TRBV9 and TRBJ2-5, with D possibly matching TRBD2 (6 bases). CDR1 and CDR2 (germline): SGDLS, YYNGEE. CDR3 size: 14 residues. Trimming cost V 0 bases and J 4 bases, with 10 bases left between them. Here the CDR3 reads CASSVGTIRETQYF. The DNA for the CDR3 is TGTGCCAGCAGCGTAGGGACTATCCGAGAGACCCAGTACTTC. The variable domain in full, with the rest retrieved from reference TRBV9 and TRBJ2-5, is DSGVTQTPKHLITATGQRVTLRCSPRSGDLSVYWYQQSLDQGLQFLIQYYNGEERAKGNILERFSAQQFPDLHSELNLSSLELGDSALYFCASSVGTIRETQYFGPGTRLLVL.

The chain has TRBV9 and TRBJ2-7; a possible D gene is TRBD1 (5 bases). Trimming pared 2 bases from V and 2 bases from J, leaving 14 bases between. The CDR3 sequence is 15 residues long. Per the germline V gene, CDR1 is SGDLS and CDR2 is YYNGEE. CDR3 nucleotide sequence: TGTGCCAGCAGCGTTTTGGCAGGGCAGACCTACGAGCAGTACTTC. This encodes CASSVLAGQTYEQYF.

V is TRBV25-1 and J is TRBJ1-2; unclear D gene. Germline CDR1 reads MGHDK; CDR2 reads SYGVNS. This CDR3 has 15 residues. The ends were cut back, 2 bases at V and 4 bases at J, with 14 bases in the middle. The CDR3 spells CASSEGSTDAYGYTF. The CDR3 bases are TGTGCCAGCAGTGAAGGCTCGACGGATGCCTATGGCTACACCTTC.

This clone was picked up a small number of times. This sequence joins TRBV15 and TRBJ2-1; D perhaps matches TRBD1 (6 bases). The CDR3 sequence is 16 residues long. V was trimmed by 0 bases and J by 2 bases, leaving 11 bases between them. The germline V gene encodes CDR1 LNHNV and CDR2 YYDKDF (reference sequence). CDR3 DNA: TGTGCCACCAGCAGAGATATGGGGGCAGCCTACAATGAGCAGTTCTTC. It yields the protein CATSRDMGAAYNEQFF. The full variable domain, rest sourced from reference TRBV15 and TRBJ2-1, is DAMVIQNPRYQVTQFGKPVTLSCSQTLNHNVMYWYQQKSSQAPKLLFHYYDKDFNNEADTPDNFQSRRPNTSFCFLDIRSPGLGDTAMYLCATSRDMGAAYNEQFFGPGTRLTVL.

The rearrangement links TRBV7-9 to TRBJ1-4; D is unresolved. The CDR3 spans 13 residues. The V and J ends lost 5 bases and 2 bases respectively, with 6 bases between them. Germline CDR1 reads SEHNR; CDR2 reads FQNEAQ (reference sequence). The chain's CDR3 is CASSARTNEKLFF. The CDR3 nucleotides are TGTGCCAGCAGCGCTCGTACTAATGAAAAACTGTTTTTT.

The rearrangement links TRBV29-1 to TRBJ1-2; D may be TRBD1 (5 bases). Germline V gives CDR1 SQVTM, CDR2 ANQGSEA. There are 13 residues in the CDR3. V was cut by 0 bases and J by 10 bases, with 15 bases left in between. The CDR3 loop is CSVEDMPGAVYTF. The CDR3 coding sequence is TGCAGCGTTGAAGACATGCCCGGGGCGGTCTACACCTTC.

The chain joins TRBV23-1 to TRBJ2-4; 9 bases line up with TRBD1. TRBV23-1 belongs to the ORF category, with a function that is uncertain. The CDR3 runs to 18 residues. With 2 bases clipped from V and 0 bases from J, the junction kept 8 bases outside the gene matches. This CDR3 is CASSQPPGTGIAKNIQYF. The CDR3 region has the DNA TGCGCCAGCAGTCAACCTCCCGGGACAGGGATAGCCAAAAACATTCAGTACTTC.

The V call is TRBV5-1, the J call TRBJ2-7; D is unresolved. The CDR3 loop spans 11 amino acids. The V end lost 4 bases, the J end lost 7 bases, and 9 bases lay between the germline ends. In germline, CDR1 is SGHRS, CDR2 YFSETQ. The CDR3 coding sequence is TGCGCCAGCAGCCAACAAGGGGAGCAGTACTTC. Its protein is CASSQQGEQYF. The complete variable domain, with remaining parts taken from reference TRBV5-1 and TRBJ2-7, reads KAGVTQTPRYLIKTRGQQVTLSCSPISGHRSVSWYQQTPGQGLQFLFEYFSETQRNKGNFPGRFSGRQFSNSRSEMNVSTLELGDSALYLCASSQQGEQYFGPGTRLTVT.

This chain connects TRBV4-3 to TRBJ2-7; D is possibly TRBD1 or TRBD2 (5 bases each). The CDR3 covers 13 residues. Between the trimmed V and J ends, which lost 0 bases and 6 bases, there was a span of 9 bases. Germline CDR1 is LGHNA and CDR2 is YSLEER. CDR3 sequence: CASSQERGGEQYF. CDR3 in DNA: TGCGCCAGCAGCCAAGAGAGGGGCGGCGAGCAGTACTTC.

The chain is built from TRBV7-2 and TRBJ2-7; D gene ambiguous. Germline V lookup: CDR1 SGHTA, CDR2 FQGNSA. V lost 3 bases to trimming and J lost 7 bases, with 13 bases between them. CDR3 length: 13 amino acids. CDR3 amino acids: CASSFEVSREQYF. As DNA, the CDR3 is TGTGCCAGCAGCTTTGAGGTTTCGAGAGAGCAGTACTTC.

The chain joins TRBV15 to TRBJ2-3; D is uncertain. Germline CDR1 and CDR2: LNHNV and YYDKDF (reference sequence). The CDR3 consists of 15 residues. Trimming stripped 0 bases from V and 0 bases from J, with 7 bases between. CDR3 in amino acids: CATSRDLESTDTQYF. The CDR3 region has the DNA TGTGCCACCAGCAGAGATCTTGAGAGCACAGATACGCAGTATTTT.

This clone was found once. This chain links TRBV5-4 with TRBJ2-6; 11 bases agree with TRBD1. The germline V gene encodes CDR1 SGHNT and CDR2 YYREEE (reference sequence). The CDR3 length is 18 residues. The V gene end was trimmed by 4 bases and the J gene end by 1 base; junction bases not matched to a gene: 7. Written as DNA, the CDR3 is TGTGCCAGCAGCACCGGACAGGGGGCACAATCTGGGGCCAACGTCCTGACTTTC. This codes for CASSTGQGAQSGANVLTF.

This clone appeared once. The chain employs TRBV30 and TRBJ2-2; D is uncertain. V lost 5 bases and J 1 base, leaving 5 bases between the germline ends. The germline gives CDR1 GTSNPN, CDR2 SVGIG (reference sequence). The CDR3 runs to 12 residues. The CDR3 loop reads CAWVGNTGELFF. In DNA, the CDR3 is TGTGCCTGGGTTGGGAACACCGGGGAGCTGTTTTTT.

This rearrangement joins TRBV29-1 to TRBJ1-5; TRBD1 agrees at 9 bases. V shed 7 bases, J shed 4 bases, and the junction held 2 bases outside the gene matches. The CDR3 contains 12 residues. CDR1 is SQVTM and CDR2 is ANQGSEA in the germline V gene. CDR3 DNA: TGCAGCGCACAGGGGGCTAATCAGCCCCAGCATTTT. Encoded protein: CSAQGANQPQHF.

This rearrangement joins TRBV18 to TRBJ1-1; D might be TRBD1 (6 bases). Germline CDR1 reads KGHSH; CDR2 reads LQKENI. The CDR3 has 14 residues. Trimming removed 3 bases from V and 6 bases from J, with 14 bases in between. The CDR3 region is CASSPQRGPAEAFF. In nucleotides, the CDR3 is TGTGCCAGCTCACCTCAGCGGGGGCCGGCTGAAGCTTTCTTT.

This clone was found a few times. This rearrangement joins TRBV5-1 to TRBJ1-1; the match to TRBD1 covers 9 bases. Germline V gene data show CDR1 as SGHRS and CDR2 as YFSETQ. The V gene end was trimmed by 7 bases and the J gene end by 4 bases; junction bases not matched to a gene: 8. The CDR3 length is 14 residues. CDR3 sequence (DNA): TGCGCCAGCCTTCCGGGACAGGGATTCACTGAAGCTTTCTTT. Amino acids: CASLPGQGFTEAFF.

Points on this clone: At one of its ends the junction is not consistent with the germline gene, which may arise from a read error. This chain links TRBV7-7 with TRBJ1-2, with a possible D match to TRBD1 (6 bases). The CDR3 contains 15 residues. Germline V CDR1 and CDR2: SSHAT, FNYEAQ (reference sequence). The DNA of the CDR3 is TGTGCTAGCAGCTTTAATCCGGACAGCGATTATGGCTACACCTTC. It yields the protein CASSFNPDSDYGYTF.

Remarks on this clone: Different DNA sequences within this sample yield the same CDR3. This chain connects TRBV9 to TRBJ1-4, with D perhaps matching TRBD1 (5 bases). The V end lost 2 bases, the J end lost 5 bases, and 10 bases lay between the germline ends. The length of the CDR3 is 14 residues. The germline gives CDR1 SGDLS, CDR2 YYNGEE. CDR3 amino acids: CASSVTGGNEKLFF. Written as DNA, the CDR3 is TGTGCCAGCAGCGTGACCGGGGGAAATGAAAAACTGTTTTTT.

The CDR3 reads CASSAGLDNEQFF. The CDR3 DNA follows: TGTGCCAGCAGCGCGGGACTAGACAATGAGCAGTTCTTC. The chain has TRBV2 and TRBJ2-1; TRBD2 aligns across 8 bases. The germline V gene encodes CDR1 SNHLY and CDR2 FYNNEI. Trimming removed 6 bases from V and 5 bases from J; junction bases left unmatched: 3. This CDR3 spans 13 amino acids.

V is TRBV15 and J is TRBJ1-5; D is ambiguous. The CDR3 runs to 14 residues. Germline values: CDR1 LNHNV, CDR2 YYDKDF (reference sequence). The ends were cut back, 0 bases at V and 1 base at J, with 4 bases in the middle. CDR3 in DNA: TGTGCCACCAGCAGAGAGTCGAGCAATCAGCCCCAGCATTTT. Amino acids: CATSRESSNQPQHF.

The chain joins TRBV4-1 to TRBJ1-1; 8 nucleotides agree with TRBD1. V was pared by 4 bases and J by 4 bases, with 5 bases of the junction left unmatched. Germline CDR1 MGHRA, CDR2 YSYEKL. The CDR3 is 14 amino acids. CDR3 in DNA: TGCGCCAGCAGCCTACAGGGGGGCACCACTGAAGCTTTCTTT. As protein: CASSLQGGTTEAFF.

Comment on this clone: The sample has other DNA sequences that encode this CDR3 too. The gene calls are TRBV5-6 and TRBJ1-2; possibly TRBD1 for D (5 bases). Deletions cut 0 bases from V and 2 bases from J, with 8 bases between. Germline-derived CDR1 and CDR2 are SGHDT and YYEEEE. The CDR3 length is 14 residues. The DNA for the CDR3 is TGTGCCAGCAGCTTGGGAGACAGAAACTATGGCTACACCTTC. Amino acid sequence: CASSLGDRNYGYTF.

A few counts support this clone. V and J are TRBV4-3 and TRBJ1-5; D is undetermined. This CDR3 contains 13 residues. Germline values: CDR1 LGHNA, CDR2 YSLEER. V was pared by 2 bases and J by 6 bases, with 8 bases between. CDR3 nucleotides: TGCGCCAGCAGCCAAAGTGAAGGTCAGCCCCAGCATTTT. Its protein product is CASSQSEGQPQHF.

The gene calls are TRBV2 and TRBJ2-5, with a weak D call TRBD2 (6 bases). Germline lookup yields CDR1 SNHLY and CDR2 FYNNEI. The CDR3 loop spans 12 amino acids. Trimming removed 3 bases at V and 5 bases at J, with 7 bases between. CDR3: CASSESGETQYF. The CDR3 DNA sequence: TGTGCCAGCAGTGAGAGCGGGGAGACCCAGTACTTC.